This T cell receptor beta chain was sequenced in a study of OX40 agonist ivuxolimab in advanced cancers. Study background: The treatment was a fully human IgG2 OX40 agonist, ivuxolimab. From 23 to 79 years was the age range, with a mean of about 54 years, and over 80% were male.

The CDR3 contains 14 residues. J was trimmed by 5 bases and V by 4 bases; bases with no gene match: 7. CDR1 and CDR2 (germline): SGHTA, FQGNSA. Here immunoSEQ multiplex PCR was the method, and the copy in TCRdb shows in-frame clones only, minus some. The data hold 87,000 or so clones, with about 83% observed a single time. V and J are TRBV7-2 and TRBJ2-7; 8 positions match TRBD2. The sample was CD4+ or CD8+ T cells sorted from blood, taken in a trial of the OX40 agonist ivuxolimab. The sequence derives from an adult with an advanced solid tumor such as melanoma, head and neck, liver or kidney cancer. Written as DNA, the CDR3 is TGTGCCAGCAGCTCACAAGCGGGAGTCAACGAGCAGTACTTC. Translating gives CASSSQAGVNEQYF.